This T cell receptor beta chain derives from a study of T cell responses to AZD1222 COVID-19 vaccine. V was clipped by 6 bases and J by 0 bases, with 14 bases between them. CDR1 and CDR2 from the germline V gene are SNHLY and FYNNEI. The CDR3 extends over 15 amino acids. Produced via immunoSEQ multiplex PCR; TCRdb's table is partial and in-frame only. The table shows some 120,000 clones, with approximately 85% occurring only once. This TCR derives from an adult who received the AZD1222 COVID-19 vaccine. J is TRBJ2-5 and V is TRBV2; D call uncertain. This material consisted of peripheral blood, taken 28 days after the second AZD1222 dose. As DNA, the CDR3 is TGTGCCAGCAGGGCCGGGTCCCCCGACCAAGAGACCCAGTACTTC. Protein: CASRAGSPDQETQYF.